This T cell receptor beta chain came from a study of post-analysis software for immune sequencing data. Study-level information: Secondary progressive, relapsing-remitting and progressive-relapsing multiple sclerosis were among the included disease courses. General observations from the study: Batch-mates among the samples co-clustered strongly by F measure. A handful of TRBV segments were significantly more frequent in patients than in controls. TRBV5-6, TRBV5-1 and TRBV20-1 were among these segments. Normalized Chao1 diversity was significantly reduced in patients versus controls.

Note on this clonotype: The antigen remains undetermined.

TCR beta libraries were prepared from cDNA with unique molecular identifiers. Approximately 450,000 cDNA molecules were recovered from an input of about 1 to 10 million T cells. TCRdb processed the PCR reads anew with MiXCR; each CDR3 protein has one entry. The sample has approximately 660,000 distinct CDR3 sequences, approximately 59% seen once; the top ten hold 10% to 12%. CDR3 size: 17 residues. Germline-derived CDR1 and CDR2 are SGHRS and YFSETQ. The germline V and J ends were trimmed by 7 bases and 2 bases, with 24 bases remaining between them. The sequenced sample was blood. The TCR comes from a girl aged 2 to 10 with multiple sclerosis. The gene calls are TRBV5-1 and TRBJ1-2, with a tentative D call TRBD1 (6 bases). CDR3 loop: CASSPGLGAWPNYGYTF. The CDR3 DNA reads as TGCGCCAGCTCACCCGGTCTGGGGGCATGGCCCAACTATGGCTACACCTTC.